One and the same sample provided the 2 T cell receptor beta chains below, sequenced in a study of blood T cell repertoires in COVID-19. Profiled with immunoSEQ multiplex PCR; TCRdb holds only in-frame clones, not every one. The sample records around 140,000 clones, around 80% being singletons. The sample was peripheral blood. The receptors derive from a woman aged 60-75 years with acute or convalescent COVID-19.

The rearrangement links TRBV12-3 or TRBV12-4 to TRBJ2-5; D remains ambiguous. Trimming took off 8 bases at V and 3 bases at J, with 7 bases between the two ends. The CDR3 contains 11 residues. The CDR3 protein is CASRRKETQYF. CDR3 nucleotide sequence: TGTGCCAGCCGGCGGAAAGAGACCCAGTACTTC.

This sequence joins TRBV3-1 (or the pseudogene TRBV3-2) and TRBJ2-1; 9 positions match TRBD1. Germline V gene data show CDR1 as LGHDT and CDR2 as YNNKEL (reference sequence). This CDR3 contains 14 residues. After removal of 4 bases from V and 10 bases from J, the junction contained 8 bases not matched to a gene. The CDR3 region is CASSRDRVSWEQFF. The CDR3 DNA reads TGTGCCAGCAGCCGGGACAGGGTTTCCTGGGAGCAGTTCTTC.